Presented here are 4 T cell receptor beta chains from one specimen sequenced in a study of cytomegalovirus exposure and HLA in healthy donors. The PCR used 60 Vbeta and 13 Jbeta primers. Some clones are missing from TCRdb's copy, which holds only in-frame ones; the method was immunoSEQ multiplex PCR. The data hold around 200,000 clones, with around 80% observed a single time. The specimen sequenced was PBMCs. These receptors originate from a woman aged 55-75 years in good health and CMV-seropositive.

This clone has just a few counts. The CDR3 loop is CASSARLGTEAFF. The CDR3 DNA reads as TGTGCCAGCAGCGCCCGACTGGGCACTGAAGCTTTCTTT. The rearrangement joins TRBV9 to TRBJ1-1; D uncertain. Germline-derived CDR1 and CDR2 are SGDLS and YYNGEE. The CDR3 spans 13 residues. V was pared by 3 bases and J by 4 bases, with 10 bases between.

V gene TRBV7-9 combines with J gene TRBJ2-7, with a possible D match to TRBD2 (6 bases). The CDR3 extends over 14 amino acids. The germline V and J ends were trimmed by 5 bases and 5 bases, with 16 bases remaining between them. Per germline, CDR1 SEHNR and CDR2 FQNEAQ (reference sequence). CDR3 in amino acids: CASSPPTSPHEQYF. Written as DNA, the CDR3 is TGTGCCAGCAGCCCCCCGACTAGTCCTCACGAGCAGTACTTC.

V gene TRBV5-4 combines with J gene TRBJ1-2, with D perhaps TRBD1 (6 bases). The CDR3 is 14 residues long. V lost 4 bases, J lost 3 bases, and 13 bases lay in between. The germline V gene encodes CDR1 SGHNT and CDR2 YYREEE (reference sequence). Here the CDR3 reads CASSQPDRYYGYTF. CDR3 DNA: TGTGCCAGCAGCCAGCCGGACAGATACTATGGCTACACCTTC.

V gene TRBV30 combines with J gene TRBJ1-3; D might be TRBD1 (6 bases). The CDR3 spans 15 residues. Trimming removed 0 bases at V and 2 bases at J, with 11 bases between. Per germline, CDR1 GTSNPN and CDR2 SVGIG (reference sequence). The CDR3 here is CAWSVGTSTGNTIYF. The DNA of the CDR3 is TGTGCCTGGAGTGTCGGGACAAGTACTGGAAACACCATATATTTT.